This T cell receptor (beta chain) emerged from a study of T cells expressing NK-cell markers (dated by TCRdb to 2020 to 2022). Looking at the study overall: Three sorted T-cell subsets (CD3+CD56+NKG2C+, CD3+CD56+NKG2C- and CD3+CD56-NKG2C+) from fewer than 10 donors had their TCR beta-chain repertoires profiled. The study sequenced eight donors, all healthy volunteers chosen at random: three men and five women. Illumina HiSeq 2000/2500, MiSeq or NextSeq was used to sequence libraries as 2 x 150 bp reads. Of the eight sequenced donors, seven were found to be HCMV-seropositive and one was found to be HCMV-seronegative.

CDR1 KGHSH and CDR2 LQKENI were looked up in the germline V gene. The CDR3 goes from the cysteine to the phenylalanine over 13 residues. Nucleotide data are not available. On the study overall, not on this receptor specifically: Whether the expanded NKG2C-expressing T cell clones were specific for HCMV antigens was left unclear. In five to seven donors, the dominant CD3+CD56+NKG2C+ clonotypes were among the top 10 CD8+ clonotypes and accounted for roughly 1.0-8% of CD8+ T cells. Those dominant clonotypes were again the most abundant among CD3+CD56-NKG2C+ cells in a handful of donors, at roughly 28.3-60.1%.

The sequencer listed for this sample is Illumina HiSeq 2000. TCR beta cDNA libraries were made by 5'RACE template switching that added a universal primer site and unique molecular identifiers. Synthesis of cDNA was primed from the TCR beta constant segment and was followed by two consecutive PCR amplification steps. The authors' pipeline ran thus. Reads were demultiplexed and grouped by UMI with MIGEC, and clonotypes were assembled and quantified with MiTCR. To remove erroneous sequences, TCR cDNA sequences were retained only when supported by two or more reads. The tcR package was used for downstream repertoire analysis, and clonotypes were matched between fractions using CDR3 nucleotide sequence together with V segment. VDJmatch was used to annotate antigen specificity against VDJdb, with one amino acid substitution allowed in CDR3. After reprocessing by TCRdb, each CDR3 protein sequence is one entry, and no DNA is given. It is TCRdb's table, rather than the study itself, that gives the V and J calls and clone size. This sample's records show about 390,000 distinct CDR3 sequences. The ten largest make up about 10% of the sample.

In the case of this clonotype: Its antigen has not been determined.

HCMV-specific IgG was detected in serum with a commercial ELISA kit to determine HCMV serostatus. Ficoll density gradient centrifugation was used to isolate peripheral blood mononuclear cells from blood. The sequence is built from TRBV18 and TRBJ2-5; the D call from TCRdb, TRBD1, cannot be confirmed without DNA. Specimen: blood T cells: a sorted CD56 or NKG2C T cell subset, CD4+ or CD8+ T cells, or bulk PBMC T cells (not recorded which). This receptor was identified in a woman aged 45 to 65 in good health. Donor details come from another sample of the same person, matched by shared clones. The CDR3 protein sequence reads: CASLDRPQETQYF.